These 20 T cell receptor beta chains originate from one sample sequenced in a study of T cells in Graves' hyperthyroidism and ophthalmopathy (dated by TCRdb to about 2019). Libraries were constructed by multiplex PCR. Instrument on record: Illumina HiSeq 2000. The TCR beta CDR3 regions were amplified from the RNA transcripts. The TCR CDR3 was subjected to a first round of RT-PCR using the HTBI primer set and the Qiagen OneStep RT-PCR kit. Starting from the raw public reads, TCRdb applied fastp trimming at Q25, assembled clones with MiXCR and retained in-frame beta chains. Entries that share a CDR3 protein sequence are merged under the most common genes and DNA. The sample contains approximately 350,000 distinct CDR3 sequences, approximately 16% of them found a single time. The ten largest clones capture approximately 19% of the sample. The material sequenced was blood. Every receptor here comes from a woman aged 55-75 years with Graves' ophthalmopathy.

This clonotype was seen ten or more times. The chain joins TRBV20-1 to TRBJ2-7; D gene ambiguous. The CDR3 has 11 amino acids. Germline lookup yields CDR1 DFQATT and CDR2 SNEGSKA (reference sequence). Trimming left V 6 bases short and J 2 bases short, with 8 bases between. CDR3 nucleotide sequence: TGCAGTGCATTGAAAGCCTACGAGCAGTACTTC. This gives the protein CSALKAYEQYF.

This clonotype was seen many times. The chain recombines TRBV20-1 with TRBJ2-7, with D possibly being TRBD1 or TRBD2 (5 bases each). The length of the CDR3 is 18 residues. V lost 6 bases, J lost 1 base, and 28 bases lay in between. Germline CDR1 is DFQATT and CDR2 is SNEGSKA (reference sequence). CDR3 sequence reads: CSAEDRDGPASASYEQYF. CDR3 sequence (DNA): TGCAGTGCCGAAGACCGGGACGGGCCCGCCAGCGCTTCCTACGAGCAGTACTTC.

V usage is TRBV27 and J usage is TRBJ2-3; 11 bases are shared with TRBD1. The CDR3 is 18 amino acids. The germline CDR1 and CDR2 sequences are MNHEY and SMNVEV (reference sequence). V dropped 4 bases and J dropped 0; count of bases not matched to a gene: 9. CDR3 sequence: CASSSKPGTGGSTDTQYF. In DNA form, the CDR3 reads TGTGCCAGCAGTTCAAAACCCGGGACAGGGGGGAGCACAGATACGCAGTATTTT.

This clonotype has at least ten counts. This chain links TRBV5-1 with TRBJ1-1; 10 nucleotides line up with TRBD1. V gave up 4 bases and J gave up 4 bases; unmatched junction bases: 10. Germline CDR1 reads SGHRS; CDR2 reads YFSETQ. CDR3 size: 16 residues. This chain's CDR3 is CASSPGTGAQVTEAFF. The CDR3 DNA reads TGCGCCAGCAGCCCGGGGACAGGGGCTCAGGTCACTGAAGCTTTCTTT.

This clonotype was seen only a few times. The V gene is TRBV20-1, the J gene TRBJ2-1; tentative D call: TRBD1 (6 bases). The CDR3 contains 15 residues. Trimming took off 3 bases at V and 0 bases at J, with 12 bases between the two ends. Germline CDR1 and CDR2: DFQATT and SNEGSKA (reference sequence). In DNA, the CDR3 is TGCAGTGCTAGGGGGGCCACAAGCTCCTACAATGAGCAGTTCTTC. Amino acids: CSARGATSSYNEQFF.

This clonotype was seen ten or more times. The gene calls are TRBV2 and TRBJ2-1; D ambiguous. Between the trimmed V and J ends, which lost 4 bases and 0 bases, there was a span of 10 bases. The germline V gene encodes CDR1 SNHLY and CDR2 FYNNEI. CDR3 length equals 15 residues. The chain's CDR3 is CASSAGRSSYNEQFF. DNA of the CDR3: TGTGCCAGCAGTGCCGGACGTAGCTCCTACAATGAGCAGTTCTTC.

This chain joins TRBV7-6 and TRBJ2-7; perhaps D is TRBD1 or TRBD2 (5 bases each). The germline V and J ends were trimmed by 8 bases and 3 bases, with 20 bases remaining between them. Germline V gives CDR1 SGHVS, CDR2 FNYEAQ. This CDR3 is built from 15 residues. The CDR3 DNA reads as TGTGCCAGCTCTCCGGGGTTCGGGGCCGACTACGAGCAGTACTTC. This codes for CASSPGFGADYEQYF. Looking up the rest from reference TRBV7-6 and TRBJ2-7 gives the full variable domain: GAGVSQSPRYKVTKRGQDVALRCDPISGHVSLYWYRQALGQGPEFLTYFNYEAQQDKSGLPNDRFSAERPEGSISTLTIQRTEQRDSAMYRCASSPGFGADYEQYFGPGTRLTVT.

The sample holds many counts of this clonotype. This chain joins TRBV7-2 and TRBJ2-1, with 7 bases matching TRBD2. The V gene's germline CDR1 is SGHTA and CDR2 FQGNSA. The CDR3 covers 17 residues. V shed 1 base and J 0 bases; nucleotides not matched to a gene: 6. Here the CDR3 DNA reads TGTGCCAGCAGCTTAGTTGCGGGACTAAGCTCCTACAATGAGCAGTTCTTC. Encoded protein: CASSLVAGLSSYNEQFF.

This clonotype was counted only a few times. This chain joins TRBV28 and TRBJ2-1; D possibly corresponds to TRBD1 (6 bases). Between the trimmed V and J ends, which lost 6 bases and 7 bases, there was a span of 7 bases. The V gene's germline CDR1 is MDHEN and CDR2 SYDVKM. This CDR3 comprises 11 residues. CDR3 sequence reads: CASRQGNEQFF. The CDR3, as DNA: TGTGCCAGCAGACAGGGTAATGAGCAGTTCTTC.

The chain links TRBV14 to TRBJ1-2; D possibly corresponds to TRBD1 (5 bases). In germline, CDR1 is SGHDN, CDR2 FVKESK. CDR3 length equals 14 residues. The V and J ends lost 3 bases and 4 bases respectively, with 12 bases between them. CDR3 amino acids: CASSQTAGTYGYTF. As DNA, the CDR3 is TGTGCCAGCAGCCAGACAGCGGGGACCTATGGCTACACCTTC.

The sample holds many counts of this clonotype. The DNA of the CDR3 is TGCAGTGCTGATAGCGGACAGGGTTACGCAGATACGCAGTATTTT. Translation: CSADSGQGYADTQYF. The genes are TRBV20-1 and TRBJ2-3, with 8 bases lining up with TRBD1. The CDR3 has 15 amino acids. Germline lookup yields CDR1 DFQATT and CDR2 SNEGSKA (reference sequence). Trimming took 5 bases from V and 4 from J; bases not matched to a gene: 11.

This clonotype was counted a few times. CDR3 loop: CASSRAGGTDTQYF. CDR3 DNA sequence: TGTGCCAGCAGTCGGGCGGGAGGCACAGATACGCAGTATTTT. V gene TRBV12-3 or TRBV12-4 combines with J gene TRBJ2-3, with 7 bases that match TRBD2. The CDR3 is 14 residues long. V shed 5 bases, J shed 1 base, and the junction held 3 bases outside the gene matches.

The CDR3 DNA follows: TGTGCCAGCAGCGGTAGCGGGAGGGCCCCCTACAATGAGCAGTTCTTC. Its translation is CASSGSGRAPYNEQFF. This rearrangement joins TRBV9 to TRBJ2-1; 11 positions match TRBD2. Germline V gene sequence: CDR1 SGDLS, CDR2 YYNGEE. Trimming cost V 3 bases and J 2 bases; bases outside gene matches: 4. The CDR3 has 16 residues.

This clonotype was observed a handful of times. V and J are TRBV12-3 or TRBV12-4 and TRBJ2-6; D not certain. V was trimmed by 3 bases and J by 4 bases, leaving 10 bases between them. This CDR3 region has 15 residues. The CDR3 reads CASSLVLPGANVLTF. The CDR3 DNA follows: TGTGCCAGCAGTTTGGTACTGCCGGGGGCCAACGTCCTGACTTTC.

V gene TRBV9 combines with J gene TRBJ1-6; 7 bases line up with TRBD1. Germline V gives CDR1 SGDLS, CDR2 YYNGEE. This CDR3 is 14 amino acids long. V lost 2 bases to trimming and J lost 8 bases; unmatched junction nucleotides: 4. The CDR3 DNA reads TGTGCCAGCAGCGTGAAGGGGGCTTATTCACCCCTCCACTTT. This sequence encodes CASSVKGAYSPLHF.

The chain has TRBV9 and TRBJ2-3; a possible D gene is TRBD1 (5 bases). The CDR3 runs to 16 residues. In germline, CDR1 is SGDLS, CDR2 YYNGEE. V lost 4 bases and J 0 bases, leaving 15 bases between the germline ends. CDR3 protein: CASSLQDSPSTDTQYF. The CDR3 region has the DNA TGTGCCAGCAGCTTGCAAGACAGCCCCAGCACAGATACGCAGTATTTT.

The chain employs TRBV20-1 and TRBJ1-5; a weak D match, TRBD1 (5 bases). V lost 3 bases to trimming and J lost 1 base, with 13 bases between them. Germline CDR1 and CDR2: DFQATT and SNEGSKA (reference sequence). This CDR3 has 15 amino acids. In DNA form, the CDR3 reads TGCAGTGCTAGCACCGAGGGGAAAAGCAATCAGCCCCAGCATTTT. Encoded protein: CSASTEGKSNQPQHF.

This clonotype was counted ten times or more. The chain uses TRBV27 and TRBJ2-1; 11 bases fit TRBD2. The CDR3 contains 17 residues. Germline V lookup: CDR1 MNHEY, CDR2 SMNVEV (reference sequence). With 5 bases clipped from V and 5 bases from J, the junction kept 11 bases outside the gene matches. CDR3 sequence (DNA): TGTGCCAGCAGTCCATACCCCGGGACTAGCGGAGACAATGAGCAGTTCTTC. Protein: CASSPYPGTSGDNEQFF.

The CDR3 nucleotides are TGCAGCGTTGAAGGGGCGGGAGGGCCTCAGGTGACCCAGTACTTC. Translating gives CSVEGAGGPQVTQYF. The genes are TRBV29-1 and TRBJ2-5, with TRBD2 matching over 9 bases. After removal of 1 base from V and 7 bases from J, the junction contained 10 bases not matched to a gene. In germline, CDR1 is SQVTM, CDR2 ANQGSEA. The CDR3 consists of 15 residues.

This clonotype was seen ten or more times. The J gene is TRBJ2-5, the V gene TRBV20-1, with TRBD2 matching 8 bases. V lost 1 base, J lost 2 bases, and 3 bases stayed unmatched. CDR1 is DFQATT, CDR2 SNEGSKA, per germline (reference sequence). CDR3 length equals 14 residues. Written as DNA, the CDR3 is TGCAGTGCTAGAGCCAGCGGGAGACAAGAGACCCAGTACTTC. It encodes CSARASGRQETQYF.